This TCR beta chain is from a study of regulatory and conventional T cells in RAG deficiency. In its sample, this clone was seen once. The sorted conventional CD4+ T cells were CD25-low and CD127-high, with genomic DNA sequenced. Assay used: immunoSEQ multiplex PCR; TCRdb lists only in-frame clones, some missing. The sample yields 10,000 to 15,000 clones, 85% to 95% seen once. The length of the CDR3 is 16 residues. Germline lookup yields CDR1 MGHRA and CDR2 YSYEKL. V gave up 0 bases and J gave up 4 bases, with 15 bases separating them. This same sample was also part of a study on regulatory T cells. Per that study: Amplification used 52 TRBV primers and 13 TRBJ primers.

This chain uses TRBV4-1 with TRBJ1-2; D is unclear. Sequenced material: CD4+ effector T cells sorted from blood. The clonotype originates from a human donor in good health. The CDR3 spells CASSQEGTGLGYGYTF. The CDR3, as DNA: TGCGCCAGCAGCCAAGAGGGTACGGGTTTGGGCTATGGCTACACCTTC.